This T cell receptor beta chain was profiled in a study of cytomegalovirus exposure and HLA in healthy donors. In the study overall: The same platform was used for the roughly 120 validation repertoires and the 650 to 800 first-cohort repertoires, a later analysis reported.

Study-level results: Published work reported that the classifier diagnosed cytomegalovirus status with high specificity and sensitivity.

CDR1 is SGHVS and CDR2 is FNYEAQ in the germline V gene. The junction had 19 bases not matched to a gene; V was cut back by 5 bases and J by 5 bases. The CDR3 is 19 amino acids. Measured with immunoSEQ multiplex PCR; TCRdb has only the in-frame clones, and not every one. The repertoire holds fewer than 70,000 clones, around 96% seen once, with roughly 0.98% in the top ten. As regards this clone: Antigen specificity is unknown.

The sequencing input was PBMCs. This clonotype originated in a man between 18 and 35 years old in good health and CMV-seronegative. This rearrangement joins TRBV7-6 to TRBJ1-5; 9 positions agree with TRBD1. The CDR3 here is CASSPSAGQGSKGDQPQHF. CDR3 nucleotides: TGTGCCAGCAGCCCCTCAGCGGGACAGGGATCCAAAGGGGATCAGCCCCAGCATTTT.